A single T cell receptor beta chain is shown here with its context. Its antigen remains unidentified. CDR3 length: 19 residues. V was shortened by 1 base and J by 1 base, with 22 bases between the two germline ends. From germline, CDR1 is KGHSH and CDR2 LQKENI. The source of the sample is a study of shared clonotypes between healthy human individuals. Study observations and caveats: Sampling included only blood; tissue repertoires likely differ.

Using immunoSEQ multiplex PCR, the repertoire was profiled, and TCRdb retains in-frame clones only, with some absent. The repertoire has about 1.5 million clones, approximately 98% of them found once; the top ten carry approximately 0.44%. The sequence came from a man aged 30-40 years in good health. This chain joins TRBV18 and TRBJ1-1; possible D gene TRBD1, 5 bases. Sequencing used naive CD4+ T cells sorted from blood. Subset described: CD45RA+ positively selected. This CDR3 reads CASSPLQAGWGGGNTEAFF. CDR3 DNA: TGTGCCAGCTCACCACTGCAAGCCGGCTGGGGCGGGGGGAACACTGAAGCTTTCTTT.